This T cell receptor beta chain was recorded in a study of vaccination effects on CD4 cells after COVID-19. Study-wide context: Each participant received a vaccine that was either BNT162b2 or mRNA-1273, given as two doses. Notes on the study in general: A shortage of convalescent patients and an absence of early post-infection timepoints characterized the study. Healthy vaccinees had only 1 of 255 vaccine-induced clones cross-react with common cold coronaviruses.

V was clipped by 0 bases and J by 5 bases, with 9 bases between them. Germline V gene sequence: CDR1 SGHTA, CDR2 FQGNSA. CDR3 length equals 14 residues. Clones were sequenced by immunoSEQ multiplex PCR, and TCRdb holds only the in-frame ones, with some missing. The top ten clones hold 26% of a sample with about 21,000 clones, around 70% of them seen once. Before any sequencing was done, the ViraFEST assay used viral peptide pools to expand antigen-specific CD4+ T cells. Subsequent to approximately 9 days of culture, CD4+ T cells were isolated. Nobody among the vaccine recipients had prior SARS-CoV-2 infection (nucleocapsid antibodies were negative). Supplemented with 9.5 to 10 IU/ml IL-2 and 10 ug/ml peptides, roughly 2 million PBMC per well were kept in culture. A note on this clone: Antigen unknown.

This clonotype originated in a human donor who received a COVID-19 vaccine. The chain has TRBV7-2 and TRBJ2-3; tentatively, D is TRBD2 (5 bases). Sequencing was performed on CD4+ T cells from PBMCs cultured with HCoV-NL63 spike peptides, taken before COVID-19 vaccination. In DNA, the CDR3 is TGTGCCAGCAGCTTAGCGGGAGTATTAGATACGCAGTATTTT. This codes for CASSLAGVLDTQYF.